This TCR beta chain appears in the sequencing data of a study of T cell responses to AZD1222 COVID-19 vaccine. Using immunoSEQ multiplex PCR, the repertoire was profiled, and TCRdb retains in-frame clones only, with some absent. The sample consists of 100,000 or so clones, about 89% of them appearing once. CDR3 length: 13 residues. V was shortened by 6 bases and J by 3 bases, with 11 bases between the two germline ends. The germline CDR1 and CDR2 sequences are MRHNA and SNTAGT. The sequenced sample was peripheral blood, obtained 28 days after the second AZD1222 dose. This sequence originates from an adult who received the AZD1222 COVID-19 vaccine. The chain couples TRBV6-4 to TRBJ1-1; D is uncertain. CDR3 loop: CASRGRWDTEAFF. The DNA for the CDR3 is TGTGCCAGCAGAGGGAGGTGGGACACTGAAGCTTTCTTT.